These T cell receptor beta chains were read from a single sample in a study of T cells after yellow fever vaccination. TCRdb reprocessed the 5' RACE reads via MiXCR and lists one record per CDR3 protein. The table shows 350,000 to 550,000 distinct CDR3 sequences, with around 20% occurring only once. Sequences were derived from PBMCs, sampled before the yellow fever booster vaccination. The receptors were sampled from a man in his late teens or twenties who received the YFV17D yellow fever vaccine. CDR3s include the opening cysteine and the closing phenylalanine or tryptophan. The D gene is left open where the match is weak. Not all rows give a size; the values are once, few, many and, for expanded clones, a class.

>-|TRBJ2-7|-|TRBV4-3
CASSQEDSFSYEQYF
TGCGCCAGCAGCCAAGAGGACAGTTTCTCCTACGAGCAGTACTTC
>TRBD1|TRBJ2-5|-|TRBV4-3
CASSQRDSLQETQYF
TGCGCCAGCAGCCAAAGGGACAGCTTACAAGAGACCCAGTACTTC
>-|TRBJ2-4|-|TRBV12-3/TRBV12-4
CASSLGGSSTAENIQYF
TGTGCCAGCAGTTTAGGAGGTAGTTCGACGGCAGAAAACATTCAGTACTTC
>-|TRBJ1-2|-|TRBV12-3/TRBV12-4
CASSAGRYTF
TGTGCCAGCAGCGCCGGGAGATACACCTTC
>-|TRBJ1-1|few|TRBV5-1
CASSSGSGANTEAFF
TGCGCCAGCAGCTCAGGGAGCGGAGCGAACACTGAAGCTTTCTTT
>TRBD1|TRBJ1-1|-|TRBV5-1
CASSPPGGRDTEAFF
TGCGCCAGCAGCCCTCCAGGGGGACGGGACACTGAAGCTTTCTTT
>TRBD1|TRBJ1-4|-|TRBV12-3/TRBV12-4
CASRDRGSGVEKLFF
TGTGCCAGCAGAGACAGGGGAAGCGGGGTCGAAAAACTGTTTTTT
>-|TRBJ2-6|-|TRBV5-1
CASSLAARSGANVLTF
TGCGCCAGCAGCTTGGCAGCACGCTCTGGGGCCAACGTCCTGACTTTC
>-|TRBJ2-1|few|TRBV6-6
CASSYVAGGEQFF
TGTGCCAGCAGTTACGTCGCAGGCGGTGAGCAGTTCTTC
>TRBD1|TRBJ1-6|-|TRBV25-1
CASVGQGDSPLHF
TGTGCCAGTGTGGGACAGGGGGATTCACCCCTCCACTTT
>TRBD1|TRBJ2-2|few|TRBV20-1
CSARSGQVSTGELFF
TGCAGTGCTCGTTCCGGACAGGTGTCCACCGGGGAGCTGTTTTTT
>TRBD1|TRBJ1-5|-|TRBV7-9
CASSSGTGNNQPQHF
TGTGCCAGCAGCTCCGGGACAGGGAACAATCAGCCCCAGCATTTT
>-|TRBJ2-1|few|TRBV9
CASSVEGDMRVKKFF
TGTGCCAGCAGCGTAGAGGGGGACATGAGGGTTAAGAAGTTCTTC
>-|TRBJ2-7|few|TRBV5-1
CASSLTGGGYEQYF
TGCGCCAGCAGCTTGACGGGGGGCGGATACGAGCAGTACTTC
>-|TRBJ1-3|-|TRBV9
CASSDGVSGNTIYF
TGTGCCAGCAGCGATGGGGTCTCTGGAAACACCATATATTTT
>TRBD2|TRBJ2-1|few|TRBV20-1
CSARRTSGANEQFF
TGCAGTGCCCGCCGGACTAGCGGCGCCAATGAGCAGTTCTTC
>-|TRBJ1-5|few|TRBV19
CASSIDPIGPNQPQHF
TGTGCCAGTAGTATAGATCCCATAGGACCTAATCAGCCCCAGCATTTT
>-|TRBJ2-5|few|TRBV20-1
CSVTGSPVETQYF
TGCAGTGTTACCGGGAGCCCGGTAGAGACCCAGTACTTC
>-|TRBJ1-3|few|TRBV5-6
CASSFQGPLSGNTIYF
TGTGCCAGCAGCTTTCAGGGGCCCCTCTCCGGAAACACCATATATTTT
>-|TRBJ2-5|-|TRBV12-3/TRBV12-4
CASSLYQDRTTQYF
TGTGCCAGCAGTTTGTATCAAGACCGTACGACCCAGTACTTC
>TRBD1|TRBJ2-7|-|TRBV12-3/TRBV12-4
CASSWTGLYEQYF
TGTGCCAGCAGTTGGACAGGGCTGTACGAGCAGTACTTC
>-|TRBJ2-6|-|TRBV11-1
CASSASGTQAGANVLTF
TGTGCCAGCAGCGCATCCGGGACACAGGCTGGGGCCAACGTCCTGACTTTC
>-|TRBJ1-5|few|TRBV5-5
CASSLMGNSNQPQHF
TGTGCCAGCAGCTTGATGGGGAACAGCAATCAGCCCCAGCATTTT
>-|TRBJ1-6|-|TRBV5-6
CASSLGLGTPYNSPLHF
TGTGCCAGCAGCTTGGGTCTTGGGACACCGTATAATTCACCCCTCCACTTT